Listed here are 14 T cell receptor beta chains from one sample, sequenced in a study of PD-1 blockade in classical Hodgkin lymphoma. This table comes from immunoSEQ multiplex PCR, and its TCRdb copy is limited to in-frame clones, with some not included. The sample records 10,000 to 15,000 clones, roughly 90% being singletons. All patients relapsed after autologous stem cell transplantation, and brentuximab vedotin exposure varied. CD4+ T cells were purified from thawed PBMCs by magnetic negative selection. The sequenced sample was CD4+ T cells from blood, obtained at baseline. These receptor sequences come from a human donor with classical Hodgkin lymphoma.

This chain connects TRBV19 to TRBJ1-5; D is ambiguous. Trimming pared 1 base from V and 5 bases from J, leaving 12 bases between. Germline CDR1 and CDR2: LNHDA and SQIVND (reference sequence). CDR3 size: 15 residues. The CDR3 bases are TGTGCCAGTAGTATAGCGAGGCGCGGGGATCAGCCCCAGCATTTT. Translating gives CASSIARRGDQPQHF.

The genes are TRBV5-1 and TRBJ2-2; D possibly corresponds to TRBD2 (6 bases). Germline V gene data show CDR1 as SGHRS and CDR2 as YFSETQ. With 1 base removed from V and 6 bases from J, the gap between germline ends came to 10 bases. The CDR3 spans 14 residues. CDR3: CASSLPSAAGELFF. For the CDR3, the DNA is TGCGCCAGCAGCTTGCCTAGCGCGGCCGGGGAGCTGTTTTTT.

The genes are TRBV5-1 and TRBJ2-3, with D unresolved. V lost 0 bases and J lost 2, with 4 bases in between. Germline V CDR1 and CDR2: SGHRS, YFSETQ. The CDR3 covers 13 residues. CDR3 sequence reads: CASSLAPTDTQYF. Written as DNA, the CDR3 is TGCGCCAGCAGCTTGGCCCCCACAGATACGCAGTATTTT.

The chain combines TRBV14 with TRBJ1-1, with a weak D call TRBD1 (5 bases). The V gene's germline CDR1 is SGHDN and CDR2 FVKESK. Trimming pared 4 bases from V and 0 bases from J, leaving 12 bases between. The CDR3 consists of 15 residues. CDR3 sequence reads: CASSPGTAMNTEAFF. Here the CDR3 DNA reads TGTGCCAGCAGCCCCGGGACGGCGATGAACACTGAAGCTTTCTTT.

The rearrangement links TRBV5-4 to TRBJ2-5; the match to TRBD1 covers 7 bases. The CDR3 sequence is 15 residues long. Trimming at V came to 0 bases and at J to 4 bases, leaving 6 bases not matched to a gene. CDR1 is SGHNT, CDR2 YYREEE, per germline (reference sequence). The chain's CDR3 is CASSLGGGRGETQYF. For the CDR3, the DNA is TGTGCCAGCAGCTTGGGAGGGGGCAGGGGAGAGACCCAGTACTTC. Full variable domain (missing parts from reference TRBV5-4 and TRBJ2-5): ETGVTQSPTHLIKTRGQQVTLRCSSQSGHNTVSWYQQALGQGPQFIFQYYREEENGRGNFPPRFSGLQFPNYSSELNVNALELDDSALYLCASSLGGGRGETQYFGPGTRLLVL.

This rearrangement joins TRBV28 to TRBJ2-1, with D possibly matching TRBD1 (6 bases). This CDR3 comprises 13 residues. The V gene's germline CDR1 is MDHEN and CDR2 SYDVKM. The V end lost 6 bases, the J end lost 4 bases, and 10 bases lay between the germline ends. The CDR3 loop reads CASSGQPYNEQFF. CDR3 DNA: TGTGCCAGCAGCGGACAGCCTTACAATGAGCAGTTCTTC.

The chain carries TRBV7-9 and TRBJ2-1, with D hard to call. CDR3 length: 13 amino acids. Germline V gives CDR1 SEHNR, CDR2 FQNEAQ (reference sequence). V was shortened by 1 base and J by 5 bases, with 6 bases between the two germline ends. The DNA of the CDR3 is TGTGCCAGCAGCTTAGACGCGAACAATGAGCAGTTCTTC. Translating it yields CASSLDANNEQFF. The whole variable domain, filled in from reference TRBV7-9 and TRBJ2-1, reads DTGVSQNPRHKITKRGQNVTFRCDPISEHNRLYWYRQTLGQGPEFLTYFQNEAQLEKSRLLSDRFSAERPKGSFSTLEIQRTEQGDSAMYLCASSLDANNEQFFGPGTRLTVL.

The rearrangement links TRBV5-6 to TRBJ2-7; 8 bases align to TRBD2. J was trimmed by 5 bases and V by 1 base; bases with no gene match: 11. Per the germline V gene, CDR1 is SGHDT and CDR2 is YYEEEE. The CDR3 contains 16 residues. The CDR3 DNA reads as TGTGCCAGCAGCTTGCCAGCGGGAGTAGGGGTGGACGAGCAGTACTTC. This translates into CASSLPAGVGVDEQYF.

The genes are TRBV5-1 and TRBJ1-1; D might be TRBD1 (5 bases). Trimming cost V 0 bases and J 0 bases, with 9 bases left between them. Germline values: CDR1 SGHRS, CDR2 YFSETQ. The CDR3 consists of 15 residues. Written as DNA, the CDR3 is TGCGCCAGCAGCTTGGGAGGGACGGTGAACACTGAAGCTTTCTTT. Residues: CASSLGGTVNTEAFF.

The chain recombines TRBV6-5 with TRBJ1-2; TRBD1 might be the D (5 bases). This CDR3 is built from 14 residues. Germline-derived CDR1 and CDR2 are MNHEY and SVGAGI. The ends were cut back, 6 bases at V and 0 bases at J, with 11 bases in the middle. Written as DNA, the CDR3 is TGTGCCAGCAGAGGGACCCGGACTAACTATGGCTACACCTTC. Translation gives CASRGTRTNYGYTF.

DNA of the CDR3: TGTGCCAGCAGCCAAGCTGCCCTTAGAGGTTACTACAATGAGCAGTTCTTC. It is translated as CASSQAALRGYYNEQFF. The V gene is TRBV5-4, the J gene TRBJ2-1, with D hard to call. CDR3 length: 17 residues. Deletions cut 4 bases from V and 3 bases from J, with 20 bases between. CDR1 is SGHNT and CDR2 is YYREEE in the germline V gene (reference sequence).

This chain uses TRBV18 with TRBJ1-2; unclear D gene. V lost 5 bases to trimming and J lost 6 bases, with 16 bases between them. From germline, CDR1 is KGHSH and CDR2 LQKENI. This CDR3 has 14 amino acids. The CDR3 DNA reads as TGTGCCAGCTCAGCCCTCGAGGGCGGGAATGGCTACACCTTC. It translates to CASSALEGGNGYTF.

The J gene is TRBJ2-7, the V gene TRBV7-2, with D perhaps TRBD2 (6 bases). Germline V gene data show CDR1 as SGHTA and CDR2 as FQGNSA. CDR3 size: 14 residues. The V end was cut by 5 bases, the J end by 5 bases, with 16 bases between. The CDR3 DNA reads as TGTGCCAGCAGCCTTAGCCGGGGGAAGGACGAGCAGTACTTC. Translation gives CASSLSRGKDEQYF.

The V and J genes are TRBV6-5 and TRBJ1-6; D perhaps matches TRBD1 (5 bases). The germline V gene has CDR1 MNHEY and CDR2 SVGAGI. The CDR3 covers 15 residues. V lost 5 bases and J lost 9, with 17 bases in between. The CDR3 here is CASSQGTGIRSPLHF. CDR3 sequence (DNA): TGTGCCAGCAGTCAAGGAACAGGAATCCGTTCACCCCTCCACTTT.